Below, 25 T cell receptor beta chains from the same sample are listed, as sequenced in a study of early T cells in non-severe SARS-CoV-2 infection. From the 5' RACE reads, TCRdb called clonotypes with MiXCR, one entry per CDR3 protein. The repertoire includes tens of thousands of distinct CDR3 sequences, 3.5% to 5% of them detected once, and around 15% sits in the top ten. The material sequenced was whole blood. The receptors come from an adult who was a healthcare worker with PCR-confirmed SARS-CoV-2 infection or an uninfected control (not recorded which).

This clonotype was seen at least ten times. The rearrangement uses TRBV3-1 and TRBJ2-1; D tentatively reads TRBD1 or TRBD2 (6 bases each). Per germline, CDR1 LGHDT and CDR2 YNNKEL (reference sequence). V lost 2 bases and J 9 bases, leaving 11 bases between the germline ends. This CDR3 has 13 amino acids. For the CDR3, the DNA is TGTGCCAGCAGCCAAAGGGGGGATAGTGAGCAGTTCTTC. This translates into CASSQRGDSEQFF.

The V call is TRBV7-2, the J call TRBJ1-2; no clear D. The CDR3 has 12 residues. The germline V gene has CDR1 SGHTA and CDR2 FQGNSA. Trimming cost V 5 bases and J 9 bases, with 13 bases left between them. The CDR3, as DNA: TGTGCCAGCAGCCCTCCGGTTATGCGCTACACCTTC. As protein: CASSPPVMRYTF.

This clonotype was detected many times. The rearrangement uses TRBV10-3 and TRBJ2-3; no firm D call. Between the trimmed V and J ends, which lost 8 bases and 2 bases, there was a span of 5 bases. The CDR3 consists of 11 residues. From germline, CDR1 is ENHRY and CDR2 SYGVKD. The chain's CDR3 is CAIGPTDTQYF. In DNA, the CDR3 is TGTGCCATCGGGCCCACAGATACGCAGTATTTT.

The chain couples TRBV18 to TRBJ2-7; D unresolved. V shed 4 bases and J shed 1 base, with 8 bases lying between them. CDR1 KGHSH and CDR2 LQKENI come from the germline V gene. This CDR3 is built from 13 residues. Here the CDR3 DNA reads TGTGCCAGCTCACTTGACTTTTCCTACGAGCAGTACTTC. Amino acid sequence: CASSLDFSYEQYF.

The chain combines TRBV9 with TRBJ2-3; TRBD1 is a possible D gene (7 bases). V lost 3 bases, J lost 5 bases, and 19 bases lay in between. This CDR3 spans 16 amino acids. The germline V gene encodes CDR1 SGDLS and CDR2 YYNGEE. Written as DNA, the CDR3 is TGTGCCAGCAGCGGCGGGACAGACTACCGCGGAGATACGCAGTATTTT. Its translation is CASSGGTDYRGDTQYF.

This clonotype was observed a handful of times. The chain joins TRBV11-2 to TRBJ1-1; no reliable D call. CDR3 size: 12 residues. V dropped 2 bases and J dropped 3 bases, with 4 bases sitting between them. Germline loops: CDR1 SGHAT, CDR2 FQNNGV. The CDR3 loop reads CASSLLDTEAFF. CDR3 DNA sequence: TGTGCCAGCAGCTTACTGGACACTGAAGCTTTCTTT.

This clonotype was detected many times. The chain uses TRBV12-3 or TRBV12-4 and TRBJ1-5; D is undetermined. The CDR3 runs to 13 residues. Trimming pared 2 bases from V and 3 bases from J, leaving 5 bases between. Written as DNA, the CDR3 is TGTGCCAGCAGTTTAAGGCCCAATCAGCCCCAGCATTTT. It is translated as CASSLRPNQPQHF.

This clonotype was seen repeatedly, ten times or more. This chain connects TRBV30 to TRBJ2-7; D may be TRBD1 (6 bases). Deletions cut 2 bases from V and 3 bases from J, with 8 bases between. CDR3 length: 12 amino acids. CDR1 is GTSNPN, CDR2 SVGIG, per germline (reference sequence). The CDR3: CAWSIQGYEQYF. The CDR3 DNA is TGTGCCTGGAGTATACAGGGCTACGAGCAGTACTTC.

This clonotype was seen many times. CDR3 in DNA: TGCGCCAGCAGTGAAGGCGGGGGGGCGGACATTCAGTACTTC. Residues: CASSEGGGADIQYF. The genes are TRBV10-1 and TRBJ2-4; TRBD2 matches at 9 bases. In germline, CDR1 is WNHNN, CDR2 SYGVQD (reference sequence). The CDR3 loop spans 14 amino acids. With V trimmed by 3 bases and J by 8 bases, 5 bases remained unmatched.

This clonotype was seen a handful of times. J is TRBJ2-3 and V is TRBV3-1, with TRBD1 identical over 11 bases. This CDR3 has 16 amino acids. From germline, CDR1 is LGHDT and CDR2 YNNKEL (reference sequence). V was pared by 4 bases and J by 2 bases, with 5 bases of the junction left unmatched. The CDR3 nucleotides are TGTGCCAGCAGCCCATGGACAGGGGGCCTCACAGATACGCAGTATTTT. This translates into CASSPWTGGLTDTQYF.

This clonotype has ten or more counts. The chain joins TRBV29-1 to TRBJ2-2, with D uncertain. The V and J ends lost 0 bases and 6 bases respectively, with 8 bases between them. The length of the CDR3 is 13 residues. Germline CDR1 SQVTM, CDR2 ANQGSEA. The chain's CDR3 is CSVEDGVSGELFF. The CDR3 coding sequence is TGCAGCGTTGAAGATGGGGTATCCGGGGAGCTGTTTTTT.

There are many counts of this clonotype. The rearrangement links TRBV5-1 to TRBJ2-7; 9 bases agree with TRBD1. CDR1 is SGHRS and CDR2 is YFSETQ in the germline V gene. With 4 bases clipped from V and 6 bases from J, the junction kept 14 bases outside the gene matches. This CDR3 is built from 16 residues. DNA for the CDR3: TGCGCCAGCAGCAAATTCCCGGGACAGGGAAACACCGAGCAGTACTTC. The encoded protein is CASSKFPGQGNTEQYF.

The chain joins TRBV5-5 to TRBJ1-4, with no clear D. V gave up 3 bases and J gave up 5 bases, with 17 bases separating them. CDR3 length: 16 amino acids. Germline V CDR1 and CDR2: SGHKS, YYEKEE (reference sequence). CDR3 loop: CASSSLTGEQNEKLFF. In DNA, the CDR3 is TGTGCCAGCAGCTCCCTTACCGGGGAGCAGAATGAAAAACTGTTTTTT.

This clonotype was seen ten or more times. The chain combines TRBV6-5 with TRBJ1-1; no clear D gene. The CDR3 runs to 12 residues. Germline V lookup: CDR1 MNHEY, CDR2 SVGAGI. V shed 6 bases and J shed 4 bases, with 9 bases lying between them. The CDR3 reads CASREVGTEAFF. The CDR3 DNA reads TGTGCCAGCAGAGAGGTAGGCACTGAAGCTTTCTTT.

This clonotype appeared many times. The chain carries TRBV10-3 and TRBJ2-1; D gene ambiguous. Between the trimmed V and J ends, which lost 4 bases and 8 bases, there was a span of 6 bases. Germline assignment: CDR1 ENHRY and CDR2 SYGVKD. This CDR3 comprises 11 residues. CDR3 bases: TGTGCCATCAGTGCGCGCGATGAGCAGTTCTTC. It is translated as CAISARDEQFF.

The CDR3 region is CASSLEGATDTQYF. CDR3 coding DNA: TGCGCCAGCAGCTTGGAGGGGGCCACAGATACGCAGTATTTT. The V and J genes are TRBV5-1 and TRBJ2-3, with 7 bases fitting TRBD1. Germline assignment: CDR1 SGHRS and CDR2 YFSETQ. This CDR3 comprises 14 residues. The J segment lost 2 bases and the V segment lost 0 bases, leaving 0 bases of the junction unmatched.

J is TRBJ2-7 and V is TRBV12-3 or TRBV12-4, with 11 nucleotides matching TRBD1. This CDR3 has 17 amino acids. Trimming cost V 1 base and J 2 bases; bases outside gene matches: 7. CDR3 coding DNA: TGTGCCAGCAGTTTAGATCGGGCGGGACAGGGGGCCTACGAGCAGTACTTC. Translation: CASSLDRAGQGAYEQYF.

This clonotype appeared many times. The rearrangement joins TRBV7-2 to TRBJ1-2; D might be TRBD1 (6 bases). Per germline, CDR1 SGHTA and CDR2 FQGNSA. Trimming removed 4 bases from V and 2 bases from J, with 11 bases in between. This CDR3 region has 14 residues. The CDR3 sequence is CASSYQGTNYGYTF. The DNA for the CDR3 is TGTGCCAGCAGCTATCAGGGGACCAACTATGGCTACACCTTC.

This clonotype was observed at least ten times. The gene calls are TRBV5-5 and TRBJ2-3, with D perhaps matching TRBD1 or TRBD2 (5 bases each). Trimming pared 7 bases from V and 2 bases from J, leaving 17 bases between. Germline V gene sequence: CDR1 SGHKS, CDR2 YYEKEE (reference sequence). CDR3 length: 15 amino acids. CDR3: CASSSGAGPTDTQYF. In DNA form, the CDR3 reads TGTGCCAGCTCCTCCGGGGCAGGGCCCACAGATACGCAGTATTTT.

The sample holds many counts of this clonotype. V is TRBV20-1 and J is TRBJ1-3, with D possibly being TRBD1 (5 bases). Germline lookup yields CDR1 DFQATT and CDR2 SNEGSKA (reference sequence). V was clipped by 3 bases and J by 6 bases, with 18 bases between them. The CDR3 has 15 residues. CDR3 residues: CSARQGKGSENTIYF. CDR3 nucleotides: TGCAGTGCTAGGCAGGGAAAGGGATCGGAAAACACCATATATTTT.

J is TRBJ1-1 and V is TRBV20-1; the D gene is possibly TRBD1 (6 bases). The length of the CDR3 is 16 residues. Per the germline V gene, CDR1 is DFQATT and CDR2 is SNEGSKA (reference sequence). The V and J ends lost 4 bases and 4 bases respectively, with 22 bases between them. Written as DNA, the CDR3 is TGCAGTGCTACTGACCCGGGGCAGGGGTCGGGCACTGAAGCTTTCTTT. Translated: CSATDPGQGSGTEAFF.

This chain joins TRBV3-1 and TRBJ2-5, with TRBD2 identical over 7 bases. The CDR3 has 15 residues. J was trimmed by 10 bases and V by 0 bases; bases with no gene match: 11. Germline V gene lookup returns CDR1 LGHDT and CDR2 YNNKEL (reference sequence). The CDR3 DNA sequence: TGTGCCAGCAGCCAAGACCGTCTAGGACTAGGGAACCAGTACTTC. Translation gives CASSQDRLGLGNQYF.

The chain links TRBV5-5 to TRBJ1-4, with a weak D call TRBD1 (6 bases). Germline-derived CDR1 and CDR2 are SGHKS and YYEKEE (reference sequence). This CDR3 contains 15 residues. Trimming left V 4 bases short and J 4 bases short, with 14 bases between. CDR3 amino acids: CASSPRDTRNEKLFF. The CDR3 bases are TGTGCCAGCAGCCCCAGGGACACCCGTAATGAAAAACTGTTTTTT.

This clonotype was found many times. This chain joins TRBV10-3 and TRBJ1-1, with 9 positions matching TRBD1. The J segment lost 2 bases and the V segment lost 9 bases, leaving 7 bases of the junction unmatched. The length of the CDR3 is 14 residues. Germline V CDR1 and CDR2: ENHRY, SYGVKD. The CDR3 DNA reads TGTGCCATTACAGGGGGCGGTGGCAACACTGAAGCTTTCTTT. Its protein is CAITGGGGNTEAFF.

This clonotype was observed many times. This rearrangement joins TRBV5-4 to TRBJ2-1, with a tentative D call TRBD1 (6 bases). V lost 0 bases and J 5 bases, leaving 18 bases between the germline ends. Germline V gives CDR1 SGHNT, CDR2 YYREEE (reference sequence). This CDR3 has 17 amino acids. CDR3 residues: CASSLDLGGPTDNEQFF. For the CDR3, the DNA is TGTGCCAGCAGCTTGGATCTTGGGGGCCCTACTGACAATGAGCAGTTCTTC.